This T cell receptor (beta chain) comes out of a study of beta chain features in type 1 diabetes. Whole-study findings and limits: VDJ junctions in type 1 diabetes patients carried more deletions and fewer insertions. Here, the possible influence of HLA type (on TCRB rearrangement) remained unresolved. For patients, the naive, central memory and Treg TCRB repertoires appeared more alike than for healthy donors.

The CDR3 runs 16 residues. Germline-derived CDR1 and CDR2 are SGHRS and YFSETQ. V lost 4 bases to trimming and J lost 6 bases; unmatched junction nucleotides: 12. Sequenced material consisted of expressed TCRB transcripts (all of the isolated RNA was reverse transcribed). The repertoire was sequenced with immunoSEQ multiplex PCR; TCRdb's copy has only in-frame clones and lacks some. The sample has 200,000 to 250,000 clones, over 8.5% seen once. This clone showed up just a few times. Its cognate antigen is unknown. The sequence came from a woman between 18 and 29 years old in good health. Sequencing was done on a sample of naive CD4+ T cells from blood. This rearrangement joins TRBV5-1 to TRBJ2-3, with 9 bases aligning to TRBD2. CDR3 sequence (DNA): TGCGCCAGCAGCCGTGCTACTAGCGGGTTAACCGATACGCAGTATTTT. Its translation: CASSRATSGLTDTQYF. The full variable domain, its missing parts supplied by reference TRBV5-1 and TRBJ2-3, is KAGVTQTPRYLIKTRGQQVTLSCSPISGHRSVSWYQQTPGQGLQFLFEYFSETQRNKGNFPGRFSGRQFSNSRSEMNVSTLELGDSALYLCASSRATSGLTDTQYFGPGTRLTVL.